This T cell receptor (beta chain) was recorded in a study of T-cell memory formation after mild COVID-19. The CDR3 covers 14 residues. Trimming pared 3 bases from V and 3 bases from J, leaving 9 bases between. In germline, CDR1 is SNHLY, CDR2 FYNNEI. This clonotype came up a few times. Its specificity is unknown. Whole-study results and caveats: CD4+ clones that contracted lay mainly in CM and EM; CD8+ ones lay in EMRA. That cross-reactive memory joined was suggested by some responding clones appearing in pre-infection memory.

Constant-segment-primed 5'RACE gave TCR alpha and TCR beta cDNA libraries with sample barcodes and UMIs. MiXCR, applied by TCRdb to the 5' RACE reads, yields one record per CDR3 protein. The top ten hold 21% of the sample, which has around 320,000 distinct CDR3 sequences, around 15% seen once. V is TRBV2 and J is TRBJ1-5; D possibly corresponds to TRBD1 (5 bases). Sequencing was carried out using PBMCs or a T cell subset sorted from them (not recorded which). The origin of this receptor is a young man who had mild COVID-19 (a few samples of this study predate the infection). Cell type and time point are not known. The CDR3 is CASSEGRDNQPQHF. The CDR3 coding sequence is TGTGCCAGCAGTGAGGGCAGGGACAATCAGCCCCAGCATTTT.